This T cell receptor (beta chain) is from a study of control samples from healthy donors and cancer patients. Produced via immunoSEQ multiplex PCR; TCRdb's table is partial and in-frame only. The repertoire has some 130,000 clones, roughly 86% of them found once; the top ten carry about 7.9%. The germline V and J ends were trimmed by 4 bases and 0 bases, with 17 bases remaining between them. In germline, CDR1 is SGHNT, CDR2 YYREEE (reference sequence). The CDR3 spans 17 residues. The source material was PBMCs. The chain couples TRBV5-4 to TRBJ2-1; no definite D call. The sequence derives from a man between 45 and 60 years old with head and neck cancer. CDR3 nucleotide sequence: TGTGCCAGCAGCCCTTTAGTGGGAAAGGGCTCCTACAATGAGCAGTTCTTC. It encodes CASSPLVGKGSYNEQFF.